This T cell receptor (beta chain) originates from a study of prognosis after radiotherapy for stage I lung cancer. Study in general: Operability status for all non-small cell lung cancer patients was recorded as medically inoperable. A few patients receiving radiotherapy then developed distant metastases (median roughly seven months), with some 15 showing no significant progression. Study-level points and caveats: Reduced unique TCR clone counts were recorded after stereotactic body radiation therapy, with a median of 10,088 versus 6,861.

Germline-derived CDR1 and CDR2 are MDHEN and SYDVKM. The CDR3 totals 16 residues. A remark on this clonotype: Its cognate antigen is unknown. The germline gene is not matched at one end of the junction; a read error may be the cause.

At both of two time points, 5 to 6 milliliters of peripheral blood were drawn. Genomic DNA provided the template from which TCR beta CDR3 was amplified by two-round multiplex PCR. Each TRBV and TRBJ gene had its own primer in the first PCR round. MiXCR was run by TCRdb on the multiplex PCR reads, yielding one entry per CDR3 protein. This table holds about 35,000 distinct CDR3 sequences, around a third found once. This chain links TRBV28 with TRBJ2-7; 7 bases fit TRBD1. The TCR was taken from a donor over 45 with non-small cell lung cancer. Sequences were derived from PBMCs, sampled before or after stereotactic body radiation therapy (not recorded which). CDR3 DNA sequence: TGTGCCAGAAGTTTAAGTGAGGGGGACAGCCACTACGAGCAGCACTTC. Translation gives CARSLSEGDSHYEQHF. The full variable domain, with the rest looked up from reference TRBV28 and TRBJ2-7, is DVKVTQSSRYLVKRTGEKVFLECVQDMDHENMFWYRQDPGLGLRLIYFSYDVKMKEKGDIPEGYSVSREKKERFSLILESASTNQTSMYLCARSLSEGDSHYEQHFGPGTRLTVT.